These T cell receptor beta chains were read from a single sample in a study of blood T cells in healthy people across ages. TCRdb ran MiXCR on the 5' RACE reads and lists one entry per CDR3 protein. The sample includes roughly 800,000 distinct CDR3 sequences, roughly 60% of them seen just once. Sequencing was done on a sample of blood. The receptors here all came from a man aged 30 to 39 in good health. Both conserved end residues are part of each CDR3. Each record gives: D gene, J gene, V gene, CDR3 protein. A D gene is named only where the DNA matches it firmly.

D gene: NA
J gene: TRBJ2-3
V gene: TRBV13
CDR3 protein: CASSYIRGGTQYF

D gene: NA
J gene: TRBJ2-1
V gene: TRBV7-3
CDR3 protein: CASSLLGPLGSNEQFF

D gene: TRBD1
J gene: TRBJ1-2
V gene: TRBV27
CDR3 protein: CASRKEQGVVTRGYTF

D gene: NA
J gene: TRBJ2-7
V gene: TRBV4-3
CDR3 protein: CASSQFLGSEEQYF

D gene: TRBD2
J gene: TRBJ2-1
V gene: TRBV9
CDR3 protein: CASSVDTSGRDEQFF

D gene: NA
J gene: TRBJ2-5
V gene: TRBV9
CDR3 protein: CASGPRGVGETQYF

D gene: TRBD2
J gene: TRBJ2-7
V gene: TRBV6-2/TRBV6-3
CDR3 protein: CASSFGLAGVYEQYF

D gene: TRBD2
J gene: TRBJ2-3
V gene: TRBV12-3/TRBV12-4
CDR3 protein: CASRLAGALSTDTQYF

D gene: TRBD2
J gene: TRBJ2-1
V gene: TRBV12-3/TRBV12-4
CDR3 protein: CASSQTSGVEQFF

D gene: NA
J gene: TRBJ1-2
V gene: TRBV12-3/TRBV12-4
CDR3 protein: CASRAQDFGGYTF

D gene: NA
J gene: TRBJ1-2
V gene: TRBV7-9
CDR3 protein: CASSLTGPRWGYGYTF

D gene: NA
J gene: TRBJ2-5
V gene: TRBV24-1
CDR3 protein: CATTPWAQYF

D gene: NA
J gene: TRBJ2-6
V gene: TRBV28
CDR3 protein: CASSSAIYGANVLTF

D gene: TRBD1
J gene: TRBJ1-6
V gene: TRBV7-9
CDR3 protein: CASSLARDSYSPLHF

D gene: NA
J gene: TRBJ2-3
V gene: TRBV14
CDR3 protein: CASSVVRADTQYF

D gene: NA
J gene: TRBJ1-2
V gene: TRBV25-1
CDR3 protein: CASSGGGSGYTF

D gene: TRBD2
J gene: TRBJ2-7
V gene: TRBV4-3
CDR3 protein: CASSPGSGSAYEQYF

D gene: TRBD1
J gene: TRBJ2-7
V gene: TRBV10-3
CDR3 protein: CAITGTGAYEQYF

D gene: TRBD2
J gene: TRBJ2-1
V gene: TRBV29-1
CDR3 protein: CSVRGLAGYNEQFF

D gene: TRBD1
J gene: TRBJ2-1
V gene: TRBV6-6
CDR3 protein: CASSYFAGTGNEQFF

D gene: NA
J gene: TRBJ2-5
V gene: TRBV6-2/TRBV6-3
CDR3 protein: CASSPTTKQETQYF

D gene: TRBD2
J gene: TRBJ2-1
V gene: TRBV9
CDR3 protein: CASSGAGTSFYNEQFF

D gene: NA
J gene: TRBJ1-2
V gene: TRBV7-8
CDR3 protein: CASSLRPYRDYGYTF

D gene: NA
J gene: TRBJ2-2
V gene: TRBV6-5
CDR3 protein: CASSYSNTGELFF

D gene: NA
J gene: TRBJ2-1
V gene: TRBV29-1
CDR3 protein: CSVDLGYNEQFF

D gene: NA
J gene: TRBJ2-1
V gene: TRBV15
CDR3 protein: CATSRDLQYQETQFF

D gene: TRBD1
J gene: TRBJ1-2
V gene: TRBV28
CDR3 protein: CASSFAGGGYTF

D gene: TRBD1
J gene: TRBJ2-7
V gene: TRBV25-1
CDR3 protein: CASSLTGGWEEQYF

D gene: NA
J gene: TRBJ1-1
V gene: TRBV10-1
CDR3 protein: CASSEYLGIAEAFF

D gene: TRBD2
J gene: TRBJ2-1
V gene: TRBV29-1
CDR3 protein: CSVARDYQNNEQFF

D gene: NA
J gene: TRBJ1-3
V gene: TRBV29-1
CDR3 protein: CSGGEPSGNTIYF

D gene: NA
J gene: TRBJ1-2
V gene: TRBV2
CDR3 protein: CASSSMGYGYTF

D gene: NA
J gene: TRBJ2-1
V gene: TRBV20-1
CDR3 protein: CNASRRDNEQFF

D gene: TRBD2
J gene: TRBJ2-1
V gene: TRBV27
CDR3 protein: CASSLGGERDEQFF

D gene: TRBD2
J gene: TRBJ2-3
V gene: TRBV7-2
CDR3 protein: CASSSGAGAMTDTQYF

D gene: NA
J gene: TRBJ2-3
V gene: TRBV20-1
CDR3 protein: CSASTPEERFTDTQYF

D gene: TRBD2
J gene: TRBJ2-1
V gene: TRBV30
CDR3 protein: CAWSTGLADNEQFF

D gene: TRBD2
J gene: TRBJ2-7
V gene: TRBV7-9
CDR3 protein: CASSLTSGPLSWGQYF

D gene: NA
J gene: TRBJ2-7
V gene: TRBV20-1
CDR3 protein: CSAKGNEQYF

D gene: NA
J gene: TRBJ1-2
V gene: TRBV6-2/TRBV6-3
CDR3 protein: CASSYSVSRSGYTF

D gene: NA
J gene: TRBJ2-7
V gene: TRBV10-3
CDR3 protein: CAIRGQGDNEQYF

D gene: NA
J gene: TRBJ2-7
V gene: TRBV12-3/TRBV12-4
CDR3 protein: CASSTIWGSYEQYF

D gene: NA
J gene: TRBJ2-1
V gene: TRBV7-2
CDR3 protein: CASSLMGRTGLSGNEQFF

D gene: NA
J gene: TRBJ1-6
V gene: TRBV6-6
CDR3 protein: CASSYRGKHNSPLHF

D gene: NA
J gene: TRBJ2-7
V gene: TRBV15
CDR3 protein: CATSREGRTPREEQYF

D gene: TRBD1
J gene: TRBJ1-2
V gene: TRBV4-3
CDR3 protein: CASSQEFAGQGDGYTF